One sample yielded the 14 T cell receptor beta chains listed below, sequenced in a study of molecular identifiers for immune sequencing clone quantification (dated by TCRdb to 2016 to 2019). Library preparation employed PCR. The sequencer was a NextSeq 500. The raw public reads went through TCRdb reprocessing: fastp at Q25, MiXCR clone calling, in-frame beta chains kept. Rows are combined by CDR3 protein, so each entry shows the most common genes and DNA. The sample records more than 95,000 distinct CDR3 sequences, around 24% of which are singletons. 0.94% of the sample goes to the ten largest clones. Input material: naive CD8+ T cells from blood, with Jurkat cell RNA spiked in. Reading the label with the study, this specimen's cell subset or site is: FACS-sorted CD8+CD4-CCR7+CD45RA+ naive T cells. Receptor source: a human donor in good health. Some libraries in this study had Jurkat cell RNA spiked in.

J is TRBJ2-3 and V is TRBV9; either TRBD1 or TRBD2 may fit D (6 bases each). The germline V and J ends were trimmed by 5 bases and 6 bases, with 25 bases remaining between them. The CDR3 sequence is 17 residues long. Germline loops: CDR1 SGDLS, CDR2 YYNGEE. Here the CDR3 DNA reads TGTGCCAGCAGACCAACGGGCGGGACACGGGATATCGATACGCAGTATTTT. Protein: CASRPTGGTRDIDTQYF.

In its sample, this clonotype was seen many times. This sequence joins TRBV28 and TRBJ1-5; 7 nucleotides agree with TRBD1. The CDR3 totals 18 residues. Per the germline V gene, CDR1 is MDHEN and CDR2 is SYDVKM. J lost 9 bases, V lost 2 bases, and 19 bases had no gene match. The CDR3 is CASSLGQGGTSFARPQHF. CDR3 in DNA: TGTGCCAGCAGTTTAGGGCAGGGGGGAACCTCGTTTGCTCGGCCCCAGCATTTT.

This clonotype was seen more than once but under ten times. The chain combines TRBV4-3 with TRBJ2-1; D is undetermined. Trimming shortened V by 0 bases and J by 6 bases, and 6 bases separated the two germline ends. The CDR3 sequence is 13 residues long. Germline V gene data show CDR1 as LGHNA and CDR2 as YSLEER. The CDR3 protein is CASSQDLGNEQFF. The CDR3 DNA reads as TGCGCCAGCAGCCAAGATTTAGGCAATGAGCAGTTCTTC.

Of note for this clonotype: A read error may explain this, as a much larger clone is one base away. The V call is TRBV10-3, the J call TRBJ1-1, with D possibly being TRBD1 (6 bases). The CDR3 runs to 14 residues. Germline V gene sequence: CDR1 ENHRY, CDR2 SYGVKD. CDR3 loop: CATLGGSMNTETFF. As DNA, the CDR3 is TGTGCCACCCTAGGGGGGAGCATGAACACTGAAACTTTCTTT.

The chain recombines TRBV29-1 with TRBJ2-7; 10 nucleotides line up with TRBD1. The CDR3 has 16 residues. J was trimmed by 5 bases and V by 3 bases; bases with no gene match: 13. In germline, CDR1 is SQVTM, CDR2 ANQGSEA. In DNA, the CDR3 is TGCAGCGTTGAGTTCCCGCCCAGGACAGGGGGTAACGAGCAGTACTTC. Translation: CSVEFPPRTGGNEQYF.

This clonotype has at least ten counts. The chain employs TRBV7-9 and TRBJ1-1; no reliable D call. V lost 5 bases and J lost 7, with 2 bases in between. This CDR3 is built from 9 residues. Per germline, CDR1 SEHNR and CDR2 FQNEAQ (reference sequence). The DNA for the CDR3 is TGTGCCAGCAGCCTTGAAGCTTTCTTT. Translation: CASSLEAFF.

The table lists this clonotype with a few counts. The missing conserved phenylalanine or tryptophan at the end of this CDR3 makes a read error likely. The genes are TRBV5-1 and TRBJ1-1, with a tentative D call TRBD1 (5 bases). Trimming removed 4 bases at V and 0 bases at J, with 10 bases between. The germline V gene encodes CDR1 SGHRS and CDR2 YFSETQ. The CDR3 covers 14 residues. Here the CDR3 DNA reads TGCGCCAGCAGCGAGGGACGGATGAACACTGAAGCTTTCCTT. This encodes CASSEGRMNTEAFL.

This clonotype was observed many times. The rearrangement joins TRBV24-1 to TRBJ2-1, with TRBD1 matching 8 bases. The CDR3 has 13 residues. The V gene end was trimmed by 0 bases and the J gene end by 9 bases; junction bases not matched to a gene: 0. Germline loops: CDR1 KGHDR, CDR2 SFDVKD. The CDR3 DNA follows: TGTGCCACCAGTGATTTGCAGGGGGCTGAGCAGTTCTTC. Residues: CATSDLQGAEQFF.

Of note for this clonotype: A much larger clonotype is one base distant, so this may be a read error. This CDR3 reads CACSSRNKAYEQYF. CDR3 DNA: TGTGCCTGCAGCTCTCGGAATAAAGCCTACGAGCAGTACTTC. The J gene is TRBJ2-7, the V gene TRBV28, with D uncertain. The germline V gene has CDR1 MDHEN and CDR2 SYDVKM. This CDR3 has 14 residues.

This clonotype was picked up many times. V is TRBV4-3 and J is TRBJ1-1; a possible D gene is TRBD1 (5 bases). Trimming left V 1 base short and J 0 bases short, with 9 bases between. There are 15 residues in the CDR3. CDR1 and CDR2 (germline): LGHNA, YSLEER. The CDR3 DNA reads as TGCGCCAGCAGCCAAGCTGCAGGGATGAACACTGAAGCTTTCTTT. It specifies CASSQAAGMNTEAFF.

About this clonotype: It may be a read error: a sequence one base away is much more abundant. The chain joins TRBV4-2 to TRBJ2-7, with D possibly matching TRBD2 (6 bases). CDR1 and CDR2 from the germline V gene are LGHNA and YNFKEQ. This CDR3 comprises 17 residues. CDR3 nucleotide sequence: TGTGCCAGCAGCCAAGATCGAACCGGGACTGGCTCCTACGAGCGGTACTTC. It specifies CASSQDRTGTGSYERYF.

At least ten counts were recorded for this clonotype. An end of the junction differs from the germline gene, which may be a read error. In DNA, the CDR3 is TGCGCCGGCAGCCGGTACACGGGGGGAGAAGATACGCAGTATTTT. This sequence encodes CAGSRYTGGEDTQYF. This sequence joins TRBV4-3 and TRBJ2-3; 7 bases fit TRBD2. The CDR3 has 15 residues. In germline, CDR1 is LGHNA, CDR2 YSLEER.

On this clonotype itself: A read error may be the cause here, since a much bigger clone is one base away. The CDR3 ends on some other residue instead of the conserved phenylalanine or tryptophan, so this is likely a read error. This sequence joins TRBV13 and TRBJ1-1, with 7 bases identical to TRBD1. The CDR3 consists of 13 residues. Germline assignment: CDR1 PRHDT and CDR2 FYEKMQ (reference sequence). With V trimmed by 5 bases and J by 4 bases, 4 bases remained unmatched. The CDR3 bases are TGTGCCAGCAGCGACAGGGTTCGCACTGAAGCTTTCCTT. Protein product: CASSDRVRTEAFL.

Remarks on this clonotype: This may arise from a read error, as a much more abundant clone is one base away. V and J are TRBV20-1 and TRBJ1-5; no firm D call. Trimming removed 3 bases from V and 0 bases from J, with 12 bases in between. The CDR3 is 15 residues long. Germline assignment: CDR1 DFQATT and CDR2 SNEGSKA (reference sequence). CDR3 sequence reads: CSARPWAISNQPQHF. In DNA, the CDR3 is TGCAGTGCTAGGCCGTGGGCCATTAGCAATCAGCCCCAGCATTTT.